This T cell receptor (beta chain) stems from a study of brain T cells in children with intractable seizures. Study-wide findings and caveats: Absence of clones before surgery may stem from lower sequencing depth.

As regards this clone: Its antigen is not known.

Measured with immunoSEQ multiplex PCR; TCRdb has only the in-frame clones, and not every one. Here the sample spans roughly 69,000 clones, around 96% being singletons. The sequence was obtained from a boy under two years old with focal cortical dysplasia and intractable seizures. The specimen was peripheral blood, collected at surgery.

The CDR3 loop reads CASSRSGNYNEQFF. CDR3 sequence (DNA): TGTGCCAGCAGCCGGAGCGGGAACTACAATGAGCAGTTCTTC. The rearrangement joins TRBV6-5 to TRBJ2-1; 7 bases align to TRBD2. Germline V lookup: CDR1 MNHEY, CDR2 SVGAGI. The V segment lost 6 bases and the J segment 3 bases; nucleotides outside the gene matches: 5. This CDR3 is built from 14 residues.